This record covers a single T cell receptor beta chain. The data stem from a study of blood T cell repertoires in COVID-19. Background on the study: The samples span acute and convalescent COVID-19 from the United States, Italy and Spain. In each case, the material was cDNA or gDNA derived from T cells, B-cell-depleted T cells, or PBMCs.

In the authors' methods: For nucleated cells, counts were estimated from reference gene primer amplification. The assay was immunoSEQ multiplex PCR, and TCRdb's table has in-frame clones only and misses some. That table gives V, J and clone size, and the DNA gave D and trimming. The repertoire holds around 130,000 clones, roughly nine tenths seen once, with approximately 27% in the top ten. CDR1 is LNHDA and CDR2 is SQIVND in the germline V gene (reference sequence). This CDR3 comprises 19 residues. Trimming removed 7 bases from V and 0 bases from J; junction bases left unmatched: 14. V usage is TRBV19 and J usage is TRBJ2-6; 8 positions match TRBD1. The clonotype was recovered from a man aged 65 to 79 with active or convalescent COVID-19. The sequenced material came from peripheral blood. The CDR3 coding sequence is TGTGCCAGTAAAACAAAGATCAGGGGGCGAAACTCTGGGGCCAACGTCCTGACTTTC. This codes for CASKTKIRGRNSGANVLTF. Filled out from reference TRBV19 and TRBJ2-6, the complete variable domain reads DGGITQSPKYLFRKEGQNVTLSCEQNLNHDAMYWYRQDPGQGLRLIYYSQIVNDFQKGDIAEGYSVSREKKESFPLTVTSAQKNPTAFYLCASKTKIRGRNSGANVLTFGAGSRLTVL.